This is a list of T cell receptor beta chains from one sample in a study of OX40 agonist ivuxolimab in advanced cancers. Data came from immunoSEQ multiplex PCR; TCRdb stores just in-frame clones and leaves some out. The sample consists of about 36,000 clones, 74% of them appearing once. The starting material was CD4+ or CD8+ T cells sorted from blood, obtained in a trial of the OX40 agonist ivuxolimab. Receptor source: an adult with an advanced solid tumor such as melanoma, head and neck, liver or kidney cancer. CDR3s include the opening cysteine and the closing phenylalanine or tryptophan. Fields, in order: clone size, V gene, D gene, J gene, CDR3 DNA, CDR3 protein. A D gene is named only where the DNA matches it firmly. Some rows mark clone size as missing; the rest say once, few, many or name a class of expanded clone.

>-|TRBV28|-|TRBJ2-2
TGTGCCAGCGCCGACGGGGAGCTGTTTTTT
CASADGELFF
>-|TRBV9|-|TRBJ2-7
TGTGCCAGCAGCCCCGGGGTTGGGCATCACGAGCAGTACTTC
CASSPGVGHHEQYF
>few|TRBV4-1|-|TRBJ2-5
TGCGCCAGCAGCCCCCTGGGGGGGGGCGGCCAAGAGACCCAGTACTTC
CASSPLGGGGQETQYF
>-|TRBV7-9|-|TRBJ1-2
TGTGCCAGCAGCCTAGGACAGCCCCTATGGGTCGTCGACTATGGCTACACCTTC
CASSLGQPLWVVDYGYTF
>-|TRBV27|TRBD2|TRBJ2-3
TGTGCCAGCAGTTTGAGGACTAGCGGCTACACAGATACGCAGTATTTT
CASSLRTSGYTDTQYF
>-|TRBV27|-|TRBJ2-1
TGTGCCAGCAGTCCTAGACCCAGCTCCTACAATGAGCAGTTCTTC
CASSPRPSSYNEQFF
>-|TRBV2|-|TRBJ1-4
TGTGCCAGCAGCCTTTTCGGGACTTCTGGGGAAAAACTGTTTTTT
CASSLFGTSGEKLFF
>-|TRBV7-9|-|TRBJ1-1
TGTGCCAGCAGCTTTTCAGGGGACATGAACACTGAAGCTTTCTTT
CASSFSGDMNTEAFF
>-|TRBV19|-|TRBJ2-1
TGTGCCAGTAGTACCCTTTCTACCTTTTCGGGGAATGAGCAGTTCTTC
CASSTLSTFSGNEQFF
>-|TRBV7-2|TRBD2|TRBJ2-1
TGTGCCAGCAGCTTAGGGGGCGGGGGCTCCTACAATGAGCAGTTCTTC
CASSLGGGGSYNEQFF
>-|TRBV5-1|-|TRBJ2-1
TGCGCCAGCAGCTTGGGGCAGGCTTTAACCTACAATGAGCAGTTCTTC
CASSLGQALTYNEQFF
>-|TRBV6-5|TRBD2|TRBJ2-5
TGTGCCAGCAGTTCTAGCGGCGAGGAGACCCAGTACTTC
CASSSSGEETQYF
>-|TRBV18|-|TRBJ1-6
TGTGCCACTAGCAACTGGGGAGAGCAGTCACCCCTCCACTTT
CATSNWGEQSPLHF
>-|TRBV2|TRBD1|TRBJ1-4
TGTGCCAGCAGAGGAGGACAGGGGAGTGAAAAACTGTTTTTT
CASRGGQGSEKLFF
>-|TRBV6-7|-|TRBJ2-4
TGTGCCAGCAGTTACTCGAGCCAGGTCTATGCCAAAAACATTCAGTACTTC
CASSYSSQVYAKNIQYF
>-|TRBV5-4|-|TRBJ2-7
TGTGCCAGCAGCTTCGGGTACGGCTCCGAGCAGTACTTC
CASSFGYGSEQYF
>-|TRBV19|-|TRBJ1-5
TGTGCCAGGACCCATACCGGGACACTAGATTCTCAGCCCCAGCATTTT
CARTHTGTLDSQPQHF
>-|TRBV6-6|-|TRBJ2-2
TGTGCCAGCAGCGCCATCGGGCCCGGGGAGCTGTTTTTT
CASSAIGPGELFF